This T cell receptor beta chain was retrieved from a study of T cells in women clearing cervical HPV infection. Across the study: Control women cleared a single incident HPV16 infection within 12 months. HLA type could not be excluded as a confounder.

Worth noting for this clone: The CDR3 goes on 3 residues after the read ends, and that part is filled in from the germline J gene.

Genomic DNA, averaging about 1,300 ng per sample, yielded TCR beta CDR3 via immunoSEQ. Method: immunoSEQ multiplex PCR; TCRdb's copy keeps in-frame clones and lacks some. This sample's table reports more than 20,000 clones. The germline V gene has CDR1 DFQATT and CDR2 SNEGSKA (reference sequence). The CDR3 has 17 amino acids. Trimming removed 0 bases from V and 1 base from J; junction bases left unmatched: 6. This clonotype was sampled from a woman aged 18 to 75 with a cervical HPV16 infection that either progressed to CIN3+ or cleared (not recorded which). This chain joins TRBV20-1 and TRBJ2-2, with 9 bases lining up with TRBD1. Sequenced material: blood buffy coat. CDR3 loop: CSARDVNRGQNTGELFF. CDR3 DNA, as far as it was read: TGCAGTGCTAGAGACGTTAACAGGGGGCAGAACACCGGGGAG.